Each of the 23 T cell receptor beta chains below was sequenced from the same sample in a study of graft-versus-host responses after intestinal transplantation. Measured with immunoSEQ multiplex PCR; TCRdb has only the in-frame clones, and not every one. Seen here are around 70,000 clones, 70% to 90% observed once, and the top ten hold 2% to 3%. The antigens for these receptors are not known. The sample consisted of unstimulated CD8+ T cells sorted from spleen or lymph node cells, taken before intestinal transplant. The source of these receptors is a human donor who received an intestinal transplant.

The chain joins TRBV7-9 to TRBJ1-2; no firm D call. V was shortened by 1 base and J by 2 bases, with 14 bases between the two germline ends. CDR3 length equals 16 residues. Germline V CDR1 and CDR2: SEHNR, FQNEAQ (reference sequence). CDR3 region: CASSLDLGQANYGYTF. The CDR3 DNA reads as TGTGCCAGCAGCTTAGATCTTGGTCAGGCGAACTATGGCTACACCTTC.

The rearrangement joins TRBV4-1 to TRBJ2-1; 13 nucleotides line up with TRBD2. CDR3 length: 18 residues. Germline CDR1 reads MGHRA; CDR2 reads YSYEKL. The V segment lost 0 bases and the J segment 6 bases; nucleotides outside the gene matches: 8. CDR3 protein: CASSQDLPGTSGVNEQFF. The CDR3 coding sequence is TGCGCCAGCAGCCAAGATCTCCCTGGGACTAGCGGGGTCAATGAGCAGTTCTTC.

The chain recombines TRBV15 with TRBJ2-7; possibly TRBD2 for D (5 bases). Germline V CDR1 and CDR2: LNHNV, YYDKDF (reference sequence). This CDR3 comprises 13 residues. The V and J ends lost 5 bases and 7 bases respectively, with 15 bases between them. The CDR3 DNA follows: TGTGCCACCAGCGAGGGAATAACGCGGGAGCAGTACTTC. Amino acids: CATSEGITREQYF. Filled out from reference TRBV15 and TRBJ2-7, the complete variable domain reads DAMVIQNPRYQVTQFGKPVTLSCSQTLNHNVMYWYQQKSSQAPKLLFHYYDKDFNNEADTPDNFQSRRPNTSFCFLDIRSPGLGDTAMYLCATSEGITREQYFGPGTRLTVT.

This clone has more than one count but fewer than ten. The V and J genes are TRBV28 and TRBJ2-3, with D possibly being TRBD2 (6 bases). CDR3 length: 12 residues. V dropped 7 bases and J dropped 5 bases, with 10 bases sitting between them. Per germline, CDR1 MDHEN and CDR2 SYDVKM. The chain's CDR3 is CASTLGGDTQYF. The CDR3 bases are TGTGCCAGCACCCTCGGGGGAGATACGCAGTATTTT.

V is TRBV28 and J is TRBJ1-2; possible D gene TRBD1, 6 bases. V was cut by 6 bases and J by 4 bases, with 18 bases left in between. Germline CDR1 and CDR2: MDHEN and SYDVKM. The CDR3 consists of 15 residues. The CDR3 region has the DNA TGTGCCAGCAGAATTAGGGTAGTAGGGGGCTATGGCTACACCTTC. It yields the protein CASRIRVVGGYGYTF.

V and J are TRBV19 and TRBJ2-5; TRBD1 agrees at 12 bases. The CDR3 extends over 15 amino acids. The V segment lost 1 base and the J segment 4 bases; nucleotides outside the gene matches: 1. CDR1 LNHDA and CDR2 SQIVND come from the germline V gene (reference sequence). The CDR3 bases are TGTGCCAGTAGTATAGGGGGACAGGGGGCAGAGACCCAGTACTTC. Its translation: CASSIGGQGAETQYF.

Comment on this clone: One end of the junction does not line up with germline, which may come from a read error. This chain joins TRBV7-9 and TRBJ2-1, with D possibly matching TRBD2 (6 bases). Germline-derived CDR1 and CDR2 are SEHNR and FQNEAQ (reference sequence). This CDR3 is 13 amino acids long. The CDR3 region has the DNA TGTGCCAGCAGGTGGATCGGGAGAATGGAGTCGCTCTTC. Translated, it gives CASRWIGRMESLF.

This clone was seen once. The gene calls are TRBV13 and TRBJ2-7; D call uncertain. The V and J ends lost 5 bases and 0 bases respectively, with 8 bases between them. Germline lookup yields CDR1 PRHDT and CDR2 FYEKMQ (reference sequence). The CDR3 totals 13 residues. The CDR3 region is CASSPPSSYEQYF. The CDR3 region has the DNA TGTGCCAGCAGCCCCCCTAGCTCCTACGAGCAGTACTTC.

This rearrangement joins TRBV5-1 to TRBJ2-2; the D is unclear. This CDR3 contains 13 residues. V lost 0 bases and J lost 5, with 5 bases in between. Germline V gene sequence: CDR1 SGHRS, CDR2 YFSETQ. This CDR3 reads CASSLGPTGELFF. CDR3 bases: TGCGCCAGCAGCTTGGGTCCAACCGGGGAGCTGTTTTTT.

The genes are TRBV15 and TRBJ2-5; D is unresolved. V lost 1 base and J 1 base, leaving 4 bases between the germline ends. Germline CDR1 reads LNHNV; CDR2 reads YYDKDF (reference sequence). The CDR3 is 13 amino acids. The CDR3 is CATSRVSQETQYF. The DNA for the CDR3 is TGTGCCACCAGCAGAGTCAGCCAAGAGACCCAGTACTTC.

The rearrangement joins TRBV6-1 to TRBJ1-1, with TRBD1 as a possible D gene (5 bases). Germline V lookup: CDR1 MNHNS, CDR2 SASEGT. V was pared by 11 bases and J by 1 base, with 17 bases between. The length of the CDR3 is 14 residues. The CDR3 DNA follows: TGTGCCGATGCCGCCACAGGTGGGAACACTGAAGCTTTCTTT. It specifies CADAATGGNTEAFF.

The V gene is TRBV5-1, the J gene TRBJ2-1, with 14 bases matching TRBD2. J lost 8 bases, V lost 4 bases, and 5 bases had no gene match. The CDR3 length is 15 residues. The V gene's germline CDR1 is SGHRS and CDR2 YFSETQ. The CDR3 spells CASSGGTSGSDEQFF. The CDR3 DNA reads TGCGCCAGCAGCGGAGGGACTAGCGGGAGCGATGAGCAGTTCTTC. Variable domain in full (rest from reference TRBV5-1 and TRBJ2-1): KAGVTQTPRYLIKTRGQQVTLSCSPISGHRSVSWYQQTPGQGLQFLFEYFSETQRNKGNFPGRFSGRQFSNSRSEMNVSTLELGDSALYLCASSGGTSGSDEQFFGPGTRLTVL.

V usage is TRBV4-1 and J usage is TRBJ2-3, with 12 nucleotides matching TRBD2. V shed 3 bases and J 1 base; nucleotides not matched to a gene: 8. The CDR3 runs 18 residues. Germline assignment: CDR1 MGHRA and CDR2 YSYEKL. CDR3 region: CASSHTRRLAGGTDTQYF. CDR3 nucleotides: TGCGCCAGCAGCCACACCCGGCGACTAGCGGGGGGCACAGATACGCAGTATTTT.

V and J are TRBV10-3 and TRBJ2-2; 8 positions agree with TRBD2. Germline CDR1 and CDR2: ENHRY and SYGVKD. The ends lost 1 base at V and 4 bases at J; junction bases unmatched: 5. The CDR3 extends over 16 amino acids. CDR3 sequence: CAISEWERETTGELFF. CDR3 DNA: TGTGCCATCAGTGAGTGGGAGCGGGAGACCACCGGGGAGCTGTTTTTT.

This clone occurred once. The chain recombines TRBV6-1 with TRBJ1-5, with TRBD1 identical over 9 bases. The CDR3 runs 15 residues. J was trimmed by 9 bases and V by 4 bases; bases with no gene match: 10. Germline CDR1 reads MNHNS; CDR2 reads SASEGT. CDR3 nucleotide sequence: TGTGCCAGCAGTGGTCTGACAGGGGGTGAGGGGCCCCAGCATTTT. Translation: CASSGLTGGEGPQHF.

V is TRBV6-6 and J is TRBJ1-5, with 8 bases fitting TRBD1. This CDR3 has 14 residues. Germline CDR1 reads MNHNY; CDR2 reads SVGAGI (reference sequence). Losses at the gene ends were 0 bases for V and 9 bases for J; bases not matched to a gene: 4. The CDR3 sequence is CASSYSTGGRPQHF. CDR3 bases: TGTGCCAGCAGTTACTCCACAGGGGGAAGGCCCCAGCATTTT.

The CDR3 loop reads CASSFFKYYEQYF. The CDR3 DNA reads TGTGCCAGCAGCTTTTTTAAATACTACGAGCAGTACTTC. This chain uses TRBV11-2 with TRBJ2-7; no definite D call. Trimming cost V 3 bases and J 3 bases, with 9 bases left between them. CDR1 and CDR2 from the germline V gene are SGHAT and FQNNGV. The CDR3 runs 13 residues.

This chain joins TRBV7-9 and TRBJ2-7, with 7 bases matching TRBD2. The CDR3 runs to 19 residues. V lost 4 bases, J lost 0 bases, and 18 bases stayed unmatched. Germline CDR1 is SEHNR and CDR2 is FQNEAQ (reference sequence). As DNA, the CDR3 is TGTGCCAGCAGCTCCAATGACCCTTTCAGGGAGGGGCGCTCCTACGAGCAGTACTTC. This codes for CASSSNDPFREGRSYEQYF.

The chain's CDR3 is CASSFVAGTDTQYF. CDR3 DNA: TGTGCCAGCAGTTTCGTCGCGGGCACAGATACGCAGTATTTT. The chain combines TRBV28 with TRBJ2-3, with D unclear. The CDR3 extends over 14 amino acids. Germline CDR1 and CDR2: MDHEN and SYDVKM. V lost 3 bases and J lost 1, with 8 bases in between.

The V and J genes are TRBV27 and TRBJ2-3; tentative D call: TRBD1 (5 bases). Germline CDR1 and CDR2: MNHEY and SMNVEV (reference sequence). V was trimmed by 2 bases and J by 2 bases, leaving 11 bases between them. The length of the CDR3 is 15 residues. The CDR3 DNA sequence: TGTGCCAGCAGTTTAGACTGGACAAACACAGATACGCAGTATTTT. Translation gives CASSLDWTNTDTQYF.

The J gene is TRBJ2-5, the V gene TRBV2, with a weak D call TRBD1 (5 bases). The germline gives CDR1 SNHLY, CDR2 FYNNEI. V was clipped by 6 bases and J by 4 bases, with 9 bases between them. The CDR3 is 12 residues long. CDR3 in DNA: TGTGCCAGCAGGCAGGGATCAGAGACCCAGTACTTC. This encodes CASRQGSETQYF.

This CDR3 reads CASSQAPGGEKLFF. CDR3 DNA sequence: TGCGCCAGCAGCCAGGCCCCTGGAGGGGAAAAACTGTTTTTT. The chain uses TRBV4-1 and TRBJ1-4; D not resolved. Germline assignment: CDR1 MGHRA and CDR2 YSYEKL. V was cut by 3 bases and J by 8 bases, with 13 bases left in between. The CDR3 loop spans 14 amino acids.

The rearrangement links TRBV7-8 to TRBJ2-1; 7 nucleotides agree with TRBD2. V trimming: 0 bases; J trimming: 4 bases; junction bases outside the gene matches: 12. The V gene's germline CDR1 is SGHVS and CDR2 FQNEAQ. The CDR3 loop spans 18 amino acids. The CDR3 coding sequence is TGTGCCAGCAGCTTAGCGATTGGGGGGGGGATAAAATACAATGAGCAGTTCTTC. Translating it yields CASSLAIGGGIKYNEQFF.